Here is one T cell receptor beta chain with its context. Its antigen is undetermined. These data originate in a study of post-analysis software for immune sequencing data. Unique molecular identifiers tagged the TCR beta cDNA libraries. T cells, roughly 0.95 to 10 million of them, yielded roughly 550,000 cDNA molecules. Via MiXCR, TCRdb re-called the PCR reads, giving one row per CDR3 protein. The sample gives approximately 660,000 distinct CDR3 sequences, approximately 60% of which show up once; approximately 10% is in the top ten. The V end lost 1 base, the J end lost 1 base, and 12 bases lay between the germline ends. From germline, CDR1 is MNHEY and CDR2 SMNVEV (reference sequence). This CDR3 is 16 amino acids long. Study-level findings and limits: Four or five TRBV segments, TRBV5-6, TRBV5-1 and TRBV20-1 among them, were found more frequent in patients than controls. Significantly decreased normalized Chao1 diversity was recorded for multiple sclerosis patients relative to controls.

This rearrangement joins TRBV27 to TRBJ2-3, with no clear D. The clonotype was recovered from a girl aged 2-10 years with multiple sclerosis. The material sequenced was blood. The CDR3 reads CASSLLTPMGTDTQYF. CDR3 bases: TGTGCCAGCAGTTTATTGACTCCTATGGGCACAGATACGCAGTATTTT.